Presented here are 12 T cell receptor beta chains from one specimen sequenced in a study of technical replicates of blood from several donors. TCRdb's table, derived via immunoSEQ multiplex PCR, lists solely in-frame clones and lacks some. The repertoire holds about 80,000 clones, about 97% seen once, with less than 0.2% in the top ten. The source material was T cells isolated from PBMCs. The source is a human donor in good health.

The chain has TRBV4-2 and TRBJ1-2, with 7 bases matching TRBD1. Germline lookup yields CDR1 LGHNA and CDR2 YNFKEQ. J gave up 2 bases and V 1 base, and 7 bases lay outside the gene matches. The CDR3 length is 16 residues. The CDR3, as DNA: TGTGCCAGCAGCCAAGGGTACCAGGGGGACAACTATGGCTACACCTTC. It is translated as CASSQGYQGDNYGYTF.

V and J are TRBV28 and TRBJ2-7; 12 bases are shared with TRBD2. From germline, CDR1 is MDHEN and CDR2 SYDVKM. V gave up 4 bases and J gave up 4 bases; unmatched junction bases: 5. This CDR3 contains 15 residues. The CDR3 here is CASSSTSGSWYEQYF. The CDR3 DNA is TGTGCCAGCAGTTCGACTAGCGGGAGTTGGTACGAGCAGTACTTC. The entire variable domain, with the rest obtained from reference TRBV28 and TRBJ2-7, is as follows: DVKVTQSSRYLVKRTGEKVFLECVQDMDHENMFWYRQDPGLGLRLIYFSYDVKMKEKGDIPEGYSVSREKKERFSLILESASTNQTSMYLCASSSTSGSWYEQYFGPGTRLTVT.

The chain links TRBV5-1 to TRBJ2-7, with 10 bases identical to TRBD1. The length of the CDR3 is 16 residues. Germline trimming cut 2 bases from V and 0 bases from J; bases unmatched to any gene: 5. In germline, CDR1 is SGHRS, CDR2 YFSETQ. The CDR3 spells CASSLGQGESSYEQYF. The CDR3 nucleotides read TGCGCCAGCAGCTTAGGACAGGGGGAGAGCTCCTACGAGCAGTACTTC.

The CDR3 sequence is CASSPARSNYGYTF. Written as DNA, the CDR3 is TGCGCCAGCAGCCCAGCCAGGTCGAACTATGGCTACACCTTC. V and J are TRBV5-1 and TRBJ1-2, with D unresolved. Trimming pared 4 bases from V and 2 bases from J, leaving 12 bases between. The CDR3 runs 14 residues. Germline CDR1 and CDR2: SGHRS and YFSETQ.

The chain employs TRBV7-9 and TRBJ2-1; TRBD2 matches at 11 bases. Per the germline V gene, CDR1 is SEHNR and CDR2 is FQNEAQ (reference sequence). V was pared by 6 bases and J by 4 bases, with 17 bases of the junction left unmatched. The length of the CDR3 is 19 residues. The CDR3 DNA sequence: TGTGCCAGCAGTCTACGGCCACTAGCGGGGGTTGGGTTTTACAATGAGCAGTTCTTC. Translation: CASSLRPLAGVGFYNEQFF.

The rearrangement joins TRBV6-1 to TRBJ2-3; possibly TRBD2 for D (6 bases). The germline gives CDR1 MNHNS, CDR2 SASEGT. The CDR3 spans 16 residues. Deletions cut 4 bases from V and 2 bases from J, with 16 bases between. The CDR3 DNA follows: TGTGCCAGCAGTGGCGACCGGGACTGGTACACAGATACGCAGTATTTT. This codes for CASSGDRDWYTDTQYF.

The V call is TRBV19, the J call TRBJ1-1; no reliable D call. CDR3 length: 15 amino acids. Trimming shortened V by 2 bases and J by 6 bases, and 16 bases separated the two germline ends. The germline gives CDR1 LNHDA, CDR2 SQIVND (reference sequence). The CDR3 region is CASSITPSPRAEAFF. DNA for the CDR3: TGTGCCAGTAGTATAACCCCGAGCCCTCGGGCTGAAGCTTTCTTT. Complete variable domain (other parts from reference TRBV19 and TRBJ1-1): DGGITQSPKYLFRKEGQNVTLSCEQNLNHDAMYWYRQDPGQGLRLIYYSQIVNDFQKGDIAEGYSVSREKKESFPLTVTSAQKNPTAFYLCASSITPSPRAEAFFGQGTRLTVV.

The chain recombines TRBV4-2 with TRBJ2-7, with unresolved D. V was pared by 1 base and J by 4 bases, with 8 bases between. Germline lookup yields CDR1 LGHNA and CDR2 YNFKEQ. The CDR3 has 13 amino acids. The CDR3 loop is CASSQGSRYEQYF. The CDR3 DNA follows: TGTGCCAGCAGCCAAGGGTCTAGATACGAGCAGTACTTC.

The V call is TRBV19, the J call TRBJ2-3; D is undetermined. Germline lookup yields CDR1 LNHDA and CDR2 SQIVND (reference sequence). The CDR3 totals 13 residues. V lost 7 bases and J lost 1, with 9 bases in between. The CDR3 coding sequence is TGTGCCAGTACCAACACCGGCACAGATACGCAGTATTTT. Its translation: CASTNTGTDTQYF.

The chain has TRBV6-5 and TRBJ1-6, with D tentatively TRBD1 (5 bases). Germline V CDR1 and CDR2: MNHEY, SVGAGI. V was shortened by 5 bases and J by 4 bases, with 12 bases between the two germline ends. The CDR3 has 15 amino acids. The CDR3 DNA is TGTGCCAGCAGTCCTCCTTCAGGGTATAATTCACCCCTCCACTTT. It is translated as CASSPPSGYNSPLHF.

This rearrangement joins TRBV10-3 to TRBJ2-7; a possible D gene is TRBD1 (6 bases). CDR1 and CDR2 (germline): ENHRY, SYGVKD. The CDR3 is made up of 12 amino acids. V shed 10 bases and J shed 4 bases, with 14 bases lying between them. The CDR3 sequence is CATVDRSYEQYF. The CDR3 bases are TGTGCCACCGTCGACAGGAGTTACGAGCAGTACTTC.

The gene calls are TRBV2 and TRBJ2-1, with D possibly being TRBD2 (6 bases). CDR3 length equals 16 residues. Per germline, CDR1 SNHLY and CDR2 FYNNEI. Trimming removed 6 bases at V and 5 bases at J, with 20 bases between. This chain's CDR3 is CASSGGPGWEDNEQFF. The CDR3 DNA reads as TGTGCCAGCAGCGGAGGGCCGGGGTGGGAGGACAATGAGCAGTTCTTC.